This T cell receptor (beta chain) came from a study of Tregs in tolerant kidney transplant recipients. The nonmyeloablative bone marrow transplants came from related graft donors, with transient mixed chimerism. This clone was picked up one time. This CDR3 has 13 residues. The junction had 2 bases not matched to a gene; V was cut back by 3 bases and J by 6 bases. The germline V gene encodes CDR1 SEHNR and CDR2 FQNEAQ (reference sequence). Sequencing used immunoSEQ multiplex PCR; TCRdb keeps in-frame clones, though not all of them. This table has tens of thousands of clones, 75% to 95% appearing once. This chain uses TRBV7-9 with TRBJ1-2; 9 nucleotides align to TRBD1. This TCR was recovered from a human patient who received a combined kidney and bone marrow transplant. Some T cells here may be from the graft donor. Here the sequenced sample was CD4+ T cells from blood (PBMCs), taken 24 months after the transplant. In DNA form, the CDR3 reads TGTGCCAGCAGCTTCACAGGGGGCAATGGCTACACCTTC. It specifies CASSFTGGNGYTF. Drawing the rest from reference TRBV7-9 and TRBJ1-2, the complete variable domain is DTGVSQNPRHKITKRGQNVTFRCDPISEHNRLYWYRQTLGQGPEFLTYFQNEAQLEKSRLLSDRFSAERPKGSFSTLEIQRTEQGDSAMYLCASSFTGGNGYTFGSGTRLTVV.